A single sample gave rise to the 19 T cell receptor beta chains below, sequenced in a study of T-cell memory formation after mild COVID-19. TCRdb fed the 5' RACE reads into MiXCR, producing one record per CDR3 protein. The sample yields 300,000 to 400,000 distinct CDR3 sequences, approximately 15% seen once. What was sequenced was PBMCs or a T cell subset sorted from them (not recorded which). These receptors all stem from a young man who had mild COVID-19 (a few samples of this study predate the infection). Cell type and time point are not known.

This clonotype turned up a few times. This chain connects TRBV5-5 to TRBJ1-1; D may be TRBD1 (5 bases). The ends were cut back, 0 bases at V and 4 bases at J, with 22 bases in the middle. Germline loops: CDR1 SGHKS, CDR2 YYEKEE (reference sequence). The CDR3 loop spans 18 amino acids. The CDR3 DNA sequence: TGTGCCAGCAGCTTGGAGTATCAGGGATCTTCTGGGGCCACTGAAGCTTTCTTT. Encoded protein: CASSLEYQGSSGATEAFF.

This clonotype was seen at least ten times. The rearrangement uses TRBV12-3 or TRBV12-4 and TRBJ2-6, with 7 positions matching TRBD1. J gave up 0 bases and V 7 bases, and 9 bases lay outside the gene matches. The CDR3 extends over 17 amino acids. DNA for the CDR3: TGTGCCAGCACAGGGGACAGTCTTCGCTCTGGGGCCAACGTCCTGACTTTC. As protein: CASTGDSLRSGANVLTF.

Here the CDR3 reads CASRQTGSRAQYF. The DNA of the CDR3 is TGTGCCAGCAGGCAGACAGGGAGCAGGGCCCAGTACTTC. This rearrangement joins TRBV27 to TRBJ2-5, with 7 bases aligning to TRBD1. The CDR3 contains 13 residues. V lost 6 bases and J lost 9; bases outside the gene matches: 10. Germline values: CDR1 MNHEY, CDR2 SMNVEV (reference sequence).

This clonotype has a handful of counts. V is TRBV6-5 and J is TRBJ1-1; D perhaps matches TRBD1 (6 bases). Germline V CDR1 and CDR2: MNHEY, SVGAGI. This CDR3 comprises 17 residues. Deletions cut 0 bases from V and 0 bases from J, with 14 bases between. CDR3: CASSYSPGGLMNTEAFF. The CDR3 DNA reads TGTGCCAGCAGTTACTCACCCGGGGGGCTGATGAACACTGAAGCTTTCTTT.

The chain combines TRBV28 with TRBJ1-2; D unresolved. There are 12 residues in the CDR3. With 5 bases removed from V and 4 bases from J, the gap between germline ends came to 8 bases. Germline CDR1 reads MDHEN; CDR2 reads SYDVKM. The CDR3 sequence: CASSTTSYGYTF. CDR3 coding DNA: TGTGCCAGCAGTACGACAAGCTATGGCTACACCTTC.

The V and J genes are TRBV27 and TRBJ1-5; D might be TRBD1 (5 bases). CDR1 is MNHEY and CDR2 is SMNVEV in the germline V gene (reference sequence). V lost 10 bases to trimming and J lost 7 bases, with 17 bases between them. The CDR3 length is 13 residues. The CDR3 coding sequence is TGTGCCACCACCCGGGGGGTCGGGCAGCCCCAGCATTTT. Encoded protein: CATTRGVGQPQHF.

This clonotype was counted only a few times. The V and J genes are TRBV10-3 and TRBJ1-4; 7 bases fit TRBD1. The germline V gene has CDR1 ENHRY and CDR2 SYGVKD. J lost 8 bases, V lost 7 bases, and 10 bases had no gene match. There are 14 residues in the CDR3. CDR3 bases: TGTGCCATCACCGCCGACAGGGCGAACGAAAAACTGTTTTTT. Encoded protein: CAITADRANEKLFF.

The chain couples TRBV4-3 to TRBJ2-3, with a weak D call TRBD1 (6 bases). The V gene's germline CDR1 is LGHNA and CDR2 YSLEER. This CDR3 is built from 15 residues. V lost 2 bases to trimming and J lost 6 bases, with 15 bases between them. The CDR3 here is CASSQRNRVFDTQYF. The CDR3, as DNA: TGCGCCAGCAGCCAAAGGAACAGGGTTTTCGATACGCAGTATTTT.

The chain uses TRBV28 and TRBJ1-1; 7 bases are shared with TRBD1. The V segment lost 3 bases and the J segment 9 bases; nucleotides outside the gene matches: 1. Germline loops: CDR1 MDHEN, CDR2 SYDVKM. The CDR3 totals 11 residues. CDR3 in amino acids: CASSLTGKAFF. CDR3 bases: TGTGCCAGCAGTTTGACAGGGAAAGCTTTCTTT.

This clonotype came up many times. CDR3 in amino acids: CASSYRDRVSYEQYF. The CDR3 DNA sequence: TGCGCCAGCAGCTACCGGGACAGGGTCTCCTACGAGCAGTACTTC. V gene TRBV5-1 combines with J gene TRBJ2-7; TRBD1 matches 9 bases. J gave up 0 bases and V 3 bases, and 4 bases lay outside the gene matches. CDR1 is SGHRS and CDR2 is YFSETQ in the germline V gene. The CDR3 is made up of 15 amino acids.

The sample holds a few counts of this clonotype. The CDR3 protein is CASSRDRGFLTSSYEQYF. As DNA, the CDR3 is TGCGCCAGCAGCCGGGACAGGGGGTTCCTAACAAGCTCCTACGAGCAGTACTTC. The chain employs TRBV5-1 and TRBJ2-7, with TRBD1 matching over 11 bases. Per germline, CDR1 SGHRS and CDR2 YFSETQ. Trimming took 4 bases from V and 0 from J; bases not matched to a gene: 12. This CDR3 comprises 18 residues.

This clonotype was counted at least ten times. The chain carries TRBV27 and TRBJ2-5; 8 positions match TRBD1. Trimming cost V 4 bases and J 2 bases; bases outside gene matches: 6. The CDR3 has 15 residues. Germline values: CDR1 MNHEY, CDR2 SMNVEV (reference sequence). For the CDR3, the DNA is TGTGCCAGCAGTTCCGAGACAGGGGCGCAAGAGACCCAGTACTTC. It codes for CASSSETGAQETQYF.

This clonotype has a handful of counts. The chain uses TRBV12-3 or TRBV12-4 and TRBJ2-5; D possibly corresponds to TRBD2 (5 bases). Trimming took 6 bases from V and 5 from J, leaving 10 bases between them. The CDR3 is 12 residues long. Here the CDR3 reads CASSWWRETQYF. In nucleotides, the CDR3 is TGTGCCAGCAGCTGGTGGAGGGAGACCCAGTACTTC.

In this sample, this clonotype turned up a few times. The chain combines TRBV4-1 with TRBJ1-2; TRBD1 matches at 7 bases. CDR3 length: 16 amino acids. With 2 bases clipped from V and 3 bases from J, the junction kept 9 bases outside the gene matches. Looked up from germline, CDR1 is MGHRA and CDR2 is YSYEKL. The DNA for the CDR3 is TGCGCCAGCAGCCAATACGACACAGGGGTGGACTATGGCTACACCTTC. Translating gives CASSQYDTGVDYGYTF.

The chain uses TRBV6-6 and TRBJ1-4; D is perhaps TRBD1 (6 bases). This CDR3 spans 13 amino acids. Germline loops: CDR1 MNHNY, CDR2 SVGAGI (reference sequence). The V end lost 2 bases, the J end lost 13 bases, and 14 bases lay between the germline ends. As DNA, the CDR3 is TGTGCCAGCAGTTACCAGGGGCAACGGGCACTGTTTTTT. Translating it yields CASSYQGQRALFF.

The genes are TRBV7-6 and TRBJ2-7; no firm D call. V was shortened by 8 bases and J by 2 bases, with 22 bases between the two germline ends. Per germline, CDR1 SGHVS and CDR2 FNYEAQ. This CDR3 is built from 16 residues. CDR3 region: CASPCKPPAFPYEQYF. The CDR3 DNA follows: TGTGCCAGCCCCTGTAAGCCCCCAGCCTTCCCCTACGAGCAGTACTTC.

The chain is built from TRBV19 and TRBJ1-2; 7 bases are a match to TRBD1. There are 15 residues in the CDR3. V trimming: 7 bases; J trimming: 2 bases; junction bases outside the gene matches: 10. The germline V gene has CDR1 LNHDA and CDR2 SQIVND (reference sequence). The DNA for the CDR3 is TGTGCCAGTAACGATTTCAGAGGGGGCAACTATGGCTACACCTTC. This encodes CASNDFRGGNYGYTF.

This chain joins TRBV6-6 and TRBJ2-1; tentative D call: TRBD2 (5 bases). Trimming removed 2 bases from V and 8 bases from J, with 16 bases in between. Germline loops: CDR1 MNHNY, CDR2 SVGAGI (reference sequence). This CDR3 is built from 15 residues. The CDR3 nucleotides read TGTGCCAGCAGTTACGGTCTAGCAATAGTGGATGAGCAGTTCTTC. It translates to CASSYGLAIVDEQFF.

V usage is TRBV7-8 and J usage is TRBJ1-4; tentative D call: TRBD1 (6 bases). Germline CDR1 SGHVS, CDR2 FQNEAQ. The V end lost 6 bases, the J end lost 7 bases, and 9 bases lay between the germline ends. The CDR3 extends over 12 amino acids. In DNA form, the CDR3 reads TGTGCCAGCAGACAGGGCGGTGAAAAACTGTTTTTT. Its translation is CASRQGGEKLFF.